This T cell receptor (beta chain) emerged from a study of T cells in localized non-small cell lung cancer. The germline gives CDR1 MGHRA, CDR2 YSYEKL. The CDR3 length is 17 residues. The trim removed 6 bases at V and 3 bases at J, leaving 12 bases unmatched. Data came from immunoSEQ multiplex PCR; TCRdb stores just in-frame clones and leaves some out. The data contain around 70,000 clones, approximately 87% of them seen just once; the ten biggest clones take up around a fifth. The sample was peripheral blood, taken before any cancer treatment. The rearrangement joins TRBV4-1 to TRBJ2-2, with 8 bases aligning to TRBD2. This sequence was found in an older male donor with stage III squamous cell lung carcinoma. Here the CDR3 DNA reads TGCGCCAGCAGAGACTTGGGCGGGGGGCTGGACACCGGGGAGCTGTTTTTT. Translating gives CASRDLGGGLDTGELFF.